This record concerns one TCR beta chain sequence. What it binds is not known. After constant-region reverse-primer amplification, full-length variable regions underwent semi-nested PCR with Nested Universal Primer A. TCRdb re-called the 5' RACE reads with MiXCR, one entry per CDR3 protein. The data contain 50,000 to 60,000 distinct CDR3 sequences, around 20% of them singletons. Study outcomes and limitations: Tumor Treg TCRs overlapped most with tumor naive CD4+ cells.

With 6 bases removed from V and 2 bases from J, the gap between germline ends came to 20 bases. The CDR3 contains 17 residues. The sorted Tregs were CD4+CD25+CD127-/low cells. The sequence came from a female donor with breast cancer. Input material: tumor-infiltrating Tregs sorted from the breast tumor. The chain employs TRBV12-3 or TRBV12-4 and TRBJ1-5, with D tentatively TRBD1 (6 bases). CDR3: CASSHQLDRKGNQPQHF. CDR3 DNA sequence: TGTGCCAGCAGCCATCAACTTGACAGGAAAGGCAATCAGCCCCAGCATTTT.